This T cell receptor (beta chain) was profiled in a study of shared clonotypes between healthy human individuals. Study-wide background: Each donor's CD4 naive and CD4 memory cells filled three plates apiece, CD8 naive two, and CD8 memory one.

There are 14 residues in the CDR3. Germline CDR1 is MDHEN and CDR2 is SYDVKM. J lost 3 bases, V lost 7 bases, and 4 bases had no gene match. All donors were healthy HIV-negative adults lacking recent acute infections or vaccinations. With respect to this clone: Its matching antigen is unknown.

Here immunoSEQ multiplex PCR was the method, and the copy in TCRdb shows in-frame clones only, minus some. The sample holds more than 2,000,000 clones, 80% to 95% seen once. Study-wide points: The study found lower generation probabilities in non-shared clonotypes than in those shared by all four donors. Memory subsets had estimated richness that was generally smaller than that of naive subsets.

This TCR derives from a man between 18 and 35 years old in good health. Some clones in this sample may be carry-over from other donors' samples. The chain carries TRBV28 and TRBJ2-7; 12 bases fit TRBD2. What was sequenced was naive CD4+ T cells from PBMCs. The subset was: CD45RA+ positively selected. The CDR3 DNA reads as TGTGCCAGCATCGGGACTAGCGGGTACTACGAGCAGTACTTC. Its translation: CASIGTSGYYEQYF.